The 6 T cell receptor beta chains presented below share a single source sample, sequenced in a study of cytomegalovirus exposure and HLA in healthy donors. Use of 60 Vbeta and 13 Jbeta primers characterized the PCR. This table comes from immunoSEQ multiplex PCR, and its TCRdb copy is limited to in-frame clones, with some not included. The table shows approximately 220,000 clones, with approximately 80% occurring only once. Sequencing input: PBMCs. The source of these receptors is a boy between 2 and 10 years old in good health and CMV-seronegative.

V and J are TRBV2 and TRBJ2-7, with D perhaps matching TRBD2 (7 bases). The CDR3 has 15 amino acids. V was clipped by 0 bases and J by 1 base, with 10 bases between them. Germline CDR1 is SNHLY and CDR2 is FYNNEI. The DNA of the CDR3 is TGTGCCAGCAGTGAAGCGGGGAGGGGGTCCTACGAGCAGTACTTC. It yields the protein CASSEAGRGSYEQYF.

This sequence joins TRBV12-2 and TRBJ1-4; the D segment call TRBD1 is taken from the table without a DNA check. TRBV12-2 is shown as a pseudogene. This CDR3 comprises 19 residues. Written as DNA, the CDR3 is TGTGCAAGTCGCCAAGGCGGGCAGGGGAAGGAGAGTCGAAATGAAAAACTGTTTTTT. Translated: CASRQGGQGKESRNEKLFF.

The V call is TRBV29-1, the J call TRBJ1-2; D possibly corresponds to TRBD1 (6 bases). The CDR3 sequence is 14 residues long. Germline CDR1 SQVTM, CDR2 ANQGSEA. V lost 1 base and J 4 bases, leaving 13 bases between the germline ends. The CDR3 DNA reads as TGCAGCGTTGAAGTGGTAGAGACAGGCTATGGCTACACCTTC. As protein: CSVEVVETGYGYTF.

The chain carries TRBV19 and TRBJ1-5; D is undetermined. The CDR3 runs 15 residues. Germline values: CDR1 LNHDA, CDR2 SQIVND (reference sequence). With 3 bases removed from V and 1 base from J, the gap between germline ends came to 10 bases. CDR3 nucleotides: TGTGCCAGTAGTATGAACGGGTTGAGCAATCAGCCCCAGCATTTT. Its protein is CASSMNGLSNQPQHF.

The genes are TRBV9 and TRBJ2-3, with D maybe TRBD1 (5 bases). Per the germline V gene, CDR1 is SGDLS and CDR2 is YYNGEE. The germline V and J ends were trimmed by 0 bases and 3 bases, with 8 bases remaining between them. The CDR3 runs to 14 residues. This CDR3 reads CASSVEGVTDTQYF. CDR3 coding DNA: TGTGCCAGCAGCGTAGAAGGGGTAACAGATACGCAGTATTTT.

CDR3 sequence reads: CAWNRQGAGYGYTF. The CDR3 nucleotides read TGTGCCTGGAATAGACAGGGGGCCGGCTATGGCTACACCTTC. This chain connects TRBV30 to TRBJ1-2; 10 bases agree with TRBD1. The CDR3 runs 14 residues. Looked up from germline, CDR1 is GTSNPN and CDR2 is SVGIG (reference sequence). V was clipped by 4 bases and J by 4 bases; unmatched bases: 6.